This entry lists 27 T cell receptor beta chains sequenced from one sample in a study of radiotherapy plus CTLA-4 blockade in lung cancer. Clones were read by immunoSEQ multiplex PCR, and TCRdb kept only the in-frame ones, dropping some. This sample carries some 46,000 clones, 82% of them seen once, and the ten largest clones take approximately 3.3%. Sequenced material: peripheral blood, taken from a patient treated with radiotherapy plus ipilimumab. The receptors stem from a human donor with non-small cell lung cancer who had stable disease on radiotherapy plus ipilimumab.

This clone was observed a single time. DNA of the CDR3: TGTGCCAGCAGCTTCCAGGGGTACATTCAGTACTTC. Translating gives CASSFQGYIQYF. V and J are TRBV7-2 and TRBJ2-4, with a tentative D call TRBD1 (6 bases). With 3 bases removed from V and 8 bases from J, the gap between germline ends came to 8 bases. The CDR3 is 12 amino acids. The germline V gene has CDR1 SGHTA and CDR2 FQGNSA.

This chain links TRBV5-1 with TRBJ2-7; 7 positions match TRBD1. Trimming cost V 0 bases and J 0 bases; bases outside gene matches: 3. Germline assignment: CDR1 SGHRS and CDR2 YFSETQ. CDR3 length: 15 residues. CDR3 bases: TGCGCCAGCAGCTTGGCACAGGGGAGCTCCTACGAGCAGTACTTC. It encodes CASSLAQGSSYEQYF.

The rearrangement links TRBV10-1 to TRBJ2-2; D is possibly TRBD2 (5 bases). This CDR3 is built from 14 residues. CDR1 WNHNN and CDR2 SYGVQD come from the germline V gene (reference sequence). V lost 4 bases and J lost 7, with 13 bases in between. CDR3 sequence (DNA): TGCGCCAGCAGTGGCGGGTCGGGATACGGGGAGCTGTTTTTT. It yields the protein CASSGGSGYGELFF.

V usage is TRBV2 and J usage is TRBJ2-7; 8 positions agree with TRBD2. V dropped 4 bases and J dropped 7; count of bases not matched to a gene: 15. In germline, CDR1 is SNHLY, CDR2 FYNNEI. The CDR3 loop spans 16 amino acids. The CDR3 loop reads CASSVEAGVLIGEQYF. The CDR3 nucleotides read TGTGCCAGCAGTGTGGAAGCGGGAGTTCTTATAGGTGAGCAGTACTTC. Drawing the rest from reference TRBV2 and TRBJ2-7, the complete variable domain is EPEVTQTPSHQVTQMGQEVILRCVPISNHLYFYWYRQILGQKVEFLVSFYNNEISEKSEIFDDQFSVERPDGSNFTLKIRSTKLEDSAMYFCASSVEAGVLIGEQYFGPGTRLTVT.

V and J are TRBV5-1 and TRBJ1-1; D uncertain. Germline CDR1 is SGHRS and CDR2 is YFSETQ. The CDR3 loop spans 14 amino acids. Trimming removed 4 bases from V and 1 base from J, with 11 bases in between. As DNA, the CDR3 is TGCGCCAGCAGCGCCCACGGGGAGAACACTGAAGCTTTCTTT. Amino acid sequence: CASSAHGENTEAFF.

This chain links TRBV28 with TRBJ1-2; 7 positions match TRBD1. J gave up 4 bases and V 0 bases, and 2 bases lay outside the gene matches. Per the germline V gene, CDR1 is MDHEN and CDR2 is SYDVKM. The CDR3 sequence is 14 residues long. DNA of the CDR3: TGTGCCAGCAGTTTATGGGGGGACAGCTATGGCTACACCTTC. Translated, it gives CASSLWGDSYGYTF.

This clone has more than one count but fewer than ten. This chain joins TRBV28 and TRBJ1-4, with D unclear. V was trimmed by 1 base and J by 0 bases, leaving 6 bases between them. This CDR3 region has 15 residues. Germline V gene data show CDR1 as MDHEN and CDR2 as SYDVKM. The CDR3 spells CASSLYRATNEKLFF. CDR3 coding DNA: TGTGCCAGCAGTTTATATCGAGCAACTAATGAAAAACTGTTTTTT.

The chain uses TRBV7-8 and TRBJ2-7; 11 bases are shared with TRBD2. This CDR3 is built from 16 residues. V trimming: 5 bases; J trimming: 6 bases; junction bases outside the gene matches: 12. Germline V gene data show CDR1 as SGHVS and CDR2 as FQNEAQ. The CDR3 sequence: CASSPGTSGVAGEQYF. CDR3 in DNA: TGTGCCAGCAGCCCCGGGACTAGCGGAGTCGCGGGCGAGCAGTACTTC.

This clone is deemed medium-sized (0.01 to 0.1%). The CDR3 sequence is CASSYSIGLADEQYF. CDR3 DNA: TGTGCCAGCAGTTACTCAATCGGCCTAGCCGACGAGCAGTACTTC. V is TRBV6-5 and J is TRBJ2-7; D possibly corresponds to TRBD2 (5 bases). There are 15 residues in the CDR3. The V gene's germline CDR1 is MNHEY and CDR2 SVGAGI. The germline V and J ends were trimmed by 0 bases and 5 bases, with 14 bases remaining between them.

V usage is TRBV27 and J usage is TRBJ2-7; 10 bases agree with TRBD1. V was pared by 4 bases and J by 6 bases, with 15 bases of the junction left unmatched. The CDR3 totals 17 residues. Germline CDR1 reads MNHEY; CDR2 reads SMNVEV (reference sequence). CDR3 sequence (DNA): TGTGCCAGCAGTTCCGCCAGGGACAGGGGACGCAAGGGCGAGCAGTACTTC. Translated, it gives CASSSARDRGRKGEQYF.

The chain employs TRBV29-1 and TRBJ2-4; 7 bases are a match to TRBD2. Germline V CDR1 and CDR2: SQVTM, ANQGSEA. J was trimmed by 0 bases and V by 4 bases; bases with no gene match: 0. CDR3 length: 13 amino acids. The CDR3, as DNA: TGCAGCGTTGCGGGGGGAGCCAAAAACATTCAGTACTTC. This gives the protein CSVAGGAKNIQYF.

This clone was found once. The chain links TRBV27 to TRBJ2-7, with 8 positions matching TRBD2. Per germline, CDR1 MNHEY and CDR2 SMNVEV (reference sequence). This CDR3 is built from 16 residues. After removal of 4 bases from V and 4 bases from J, the junction contained 12 bases not matched to a gene. CDR3 in amino acids: CASSSIRGLGLYEQYF. In DNA, the CDR3 is TGTGCCAGCAGTTCCATCCGGGGACTAGGCTTATACGAGCAGTACTTC.

The CDR3 protein is CASSYSGGNTEAFF. The CDR3, as DNA: TGTGCCAGCAGTTACTCGGGAGGGAACACTGAAGCTTTCTTT. V gene TRBV6-5 combines with J gene TRBJ1-1; no firm D call. Trimming removed 0 bases from V and 1 base from J, with 6 bases in between. The CDR3 totals 14 residues. Germline loops: CDR1 MNHEY, CDR2 SVGAGI.

There are a few counts of this clone. The chain employs TRBV4-2 and TRBJ2-1, with 7 nucleotides matching TRBD2. Trimming took 0 bases from V and 9 from J; bases not matched to a gene: 11. The CDR3 is made up of 16 amino acids. The germline V gene encodes CDR1 LGHNA and CDR2 YNFKEQ. In nucleotides, the CDR3 is TGTGCCAGCAGCCAAGATTTGGCCGGGAGGTTCAGTGAGCAGTTCTTC. Encoded protein: CASSQDLAGRFSEQFF.

This chain connects TRBV27 to TRBJ1-5, with 10 bases identical to TRBD1. CDR3 length equals 20 residues. V shed 2 bases, J shed 0 bases, and the junction held 13 bases outside the gene matches. Germline CDR1 MNHEY, CDR2 SMNVEV (reference sequence). CDR3 DNA: TGTGCCAGCAGTTTAGGAGCGGGACAGGGGAAAAGTTATAGCAATCAGCCCCAGCATTTT. Amino acids: CASSLGAGQGKSYSNQPQHF.

V is TRBV2 and J is TRBJ2-7, with TRBD2 as a possible D gene (5 bases). V was pared by 6 bases and J by 2 bases, with 8 bases between. Germline V CDR1 and CDR2: SNHLY, FYNNEI. This CDR3 comprises 12 residues. This CDR3 is CASSRDTYEQYF. CDR3 in DNA: TGTGCCAGCAGCCGGGATACCTACGAGCAGTACTTC.

This chain connects TRBV10-2 to TRBJ1-1; a weak D match, TRBD1 (6 bases). This CDR3 is 13 amino acids long. Germline CDR1 WSHSY, CDR2 SAAADI. V lost 7 bases and J 3 bases, leaving 12 bases between the germline ends. CDR3 region: CASNPQGYTEAFF. The CDR3 nucleotides read TGCGCCAGCAACCCACAGGGCTACACTGAAGCTTTCTTT.

This chain connects TRBV28 to TRBJ2-7; possibly TRBD1 for D (6 bases). With 2 bases removed from V and 2 bases from J, the gap between germline ends came to 22 bases. CDR3 size: 18 residues. Germline V gene lookup returns CDR1 MDHEN and CDR2 SYDVKM. The CDR3 nucleotides are TGTGCCAGCAGTTTACCCATATCAGGGGCCTTCTTAGCCTACGAGCAGTACTTC. This sequence encodes CASSLPISGAFLAYEQYF.

For the CDR3, the DNA is TGTGCCAGCTCCCCTGGTACTAGCGGGAGTGCGAATGAGCAGTTCTTC. Translation: CASSPGTSGSANEQFF. The V and J genes are TRBV18 and TRBJ2-1, with TRBD2 identical over 11 bases. With 6 bases clipped from V and 7 bases from J, the junction kept 11 bases outside the gene matches. The CDR3 loop spans 16 amino acids. Germline V gene sequence: CDR1 KGHSH, CDR2 LQKENI.

The genes are TRBV9 and TRBJ2-3, with D possibly TRBD2 on 6 matching bases. Germline assignment: CDR1 SGDLS and CDR2 YYNGEE. This CDR3 region has 15 residues. Trimming took off 2 bases at V and 6 bases at J, with 16 bases between the two ends. CDR3 in DNA: TGTGCCAGCAGCGTGCTAGCGTCCCCAGGGGATACGCAGTATTTT. It yields the protein CASSVLASPGDTQYF.

This chain joins TRBV9 and TRBJ2-5; unclear D gene. This CDR3 region has 14 residues. The V end was cut by 0 bases, the J end by 2 bases, with 8 bases between. Germline V lookup: CDR1 SGDLS, CDR2 YYNGEE. CDR3 in DNA: TGTGCCAGCAGCGTAGTCCCGGGTCAAGAGACCCAGTACTTC. It codes for CASSVVPGQETQYF.

This clone has only one observation. The J gene is TRBJ2-5, the V gene TRBV11-2; 7 bases map to TRBD2. The V and J ends lost 8 bases and 6 bases, in that order; junction bases with no gene match: 15. The CDR3 contains 15 residues. CDR1 and CDR2 (germline): SGHAT, FQNNGV. In DNA, the CDR3 is TGTGCCAGCGGCCCGGGAGGAGCGCTCAGTCAGACCCAGTACTTC. Its translation is CASGPGGALSQTQYF.

The chain recombines TRBV6-6 with TRBJ2-3, with TRBD2 matching over 10 bases. V was clipped by 7 bases and J by 2 bases; unmatched bases: 9. The CDR3 sequence is 16 residues long. Germline CDR1 MNHNY, CDR2 SVGAGI (reference sequence). The CDR3 DNA is TGTGCCAGCACTCCGGCAGGACTAGCGGCCACAGATACGCAGTATTTT. This codes for CASTPAGLAATDTQYF.

The chain is built from TRBV10-2 and TRBJ2-1; D is unclear. V lost 4 bases and J 10 bases, leaving 11 bases between the germline ends. CDR1 is WSHSY and CDR2 is SAAADI in the germline V gene. The CDR3 extends over 12 amino acids. The DNA for the CDR3 is TGCGCCAGCAGTGTCGGAGTTTTGGAGCAGTTCTTC. Amino acid sequence: CASSVGVLEQFF.

This chain connects TRBV28 to TRBJ1-4; D may be TRBD1 (5 bases). The CDR3 is made up of 14 amino acids. The V and J ends lost 6 bases and 7 bases respectively, with 15 bases between them. The germline V gene has CDR1 MDHEN and CDR2 SYDVKM. CDR3 amino acids: CASRSAAGGEKLFF. In DNA, the CDR3 is TGTGCCAGCAGGTCAGCCGCCGGGGGTGAAAAACTGTTTTTT.

V is TRBV9 and J is TRBJ2-1; 11 bases match TRBD2. V dropped 6 bases and J dropped 8; count of bases not matched to a gene: 4. Germline V CDR1 and CDR2: SGDLS, YYNGEE. CDR3 length: 13 residues. Written as DNA, the CDR3 is TGTGCCAGCAAAACTAGCGGGAGCCATGAGCAGTTCTTC. The encoded protein is CASKTSGSHEQFF. The whole variable domain, filled in from reference TRBV9 and TRBJ2-1, reads DSGVTQTPKHLITATGQRVTLRCSPRSGDLSVYWYQQSLDQGLQFLIQYYNGEERAKGNILERFSAQQFPDLHSELNLSSLELGDSALYFCASKTSGSHEQFFGPGTRLTVL.

The chain uses TRBV28 and TRBJ2-1, with 11 bases lining up with TRBD1. CDR3 length: 20 residues. Losses at the gene ends were 4 bases for V and 0 bases for J; bases not matched to a gene: 14. Germline V CDR1 and CDR2: MDHEN, SYDVKM. The CDR3 loop reads CASSSRWGQGVGGSYNEQFF. DNA of the CDR3: TGTGCCAGCAGTTCCCGGTGGGGACAGGGGGTTGGAGGCTCCTACAATGAGCAGTTCTTC.